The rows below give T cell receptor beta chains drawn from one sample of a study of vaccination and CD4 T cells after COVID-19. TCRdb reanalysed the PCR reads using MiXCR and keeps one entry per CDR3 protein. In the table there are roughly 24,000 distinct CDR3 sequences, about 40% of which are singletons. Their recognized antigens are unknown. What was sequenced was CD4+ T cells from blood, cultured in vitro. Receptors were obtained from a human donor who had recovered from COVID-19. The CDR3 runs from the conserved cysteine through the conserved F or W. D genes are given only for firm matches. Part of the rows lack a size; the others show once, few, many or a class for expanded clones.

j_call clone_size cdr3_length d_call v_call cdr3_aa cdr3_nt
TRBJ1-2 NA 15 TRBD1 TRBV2 CASSAQTGSVYGYTF TGTGCCAGCAGCGCACAGACAGGGTCAGTCTATGGCTACACCTTC
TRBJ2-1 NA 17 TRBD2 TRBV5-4 CASSLAQTSGRYNEQFF TGTGCCAGCAGCCTGGCACAGACTAGCGGGAGGTACAATGAGCAGTTCTTC
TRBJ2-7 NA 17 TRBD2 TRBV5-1 CASSLGGAGKDSYEQYF TGCGCCAGCAGCTTGGGGGGAGCGGGAAAGGACTCCTACGAGCAGTACTTC
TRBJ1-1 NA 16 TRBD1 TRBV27 CASRADRGHRPTEAFF TGTGCCAGCAGGGCGGACAGGGGGCACCGGCCCACTGAAGCTTTCTTT
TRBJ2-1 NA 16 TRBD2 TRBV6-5 CASSLPPPGGSGEQFF TGTGCCAGCAGTTTACCCCCCCCGGGCGGGAGTGGTGAGCAGTTCTTC
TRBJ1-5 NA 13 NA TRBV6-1 CATGQILNQPQHF TGTGCCACTGGACAGATTCTCAATCAGCCCCAGCATTTT
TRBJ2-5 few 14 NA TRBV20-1 CSARDAVALETQYF TGCAGTGCTAGAGATGCTGTCGCGTTGGAGACCCAGTACTTC
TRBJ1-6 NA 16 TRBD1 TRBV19 CASSTRTGGYNSPLHF TGTGCCAGTAGTACCCGGACAGGGGGCTATAATTCACCCCTCCACTTT
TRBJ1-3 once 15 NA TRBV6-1 CASSPHGLAGNTIYF TGTGCCAGCAGTCCGCATGGGTTAGCTGGAAACACCATATATTTT
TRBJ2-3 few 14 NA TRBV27 CASCRTARTDTQYF TGTGCCAGCTGCCGGACAGCCCGCACAGATACGCAGTATTTT
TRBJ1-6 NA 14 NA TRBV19 CASSIGVGDSPLHF TGTGCCAGTAGTATTGGGGTGGGGGATTCACCCCTCCACTTT
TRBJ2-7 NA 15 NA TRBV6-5 CASSYSGRDHYEQYF TGTGCCAGCAGTTACTCGGGCAGGGACCACTACGAGCAGTACTTC
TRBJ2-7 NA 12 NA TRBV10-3 CAISQGSYEQYF TGTGCCATCTCGCAGGGGTCCTACGAGCAGTACTTC
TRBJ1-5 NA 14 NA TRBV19 CAGGGQGSNQPQHF TGTGCAGGCGGGGGGCAGGGGAGCAATCAGCCCCAGCATTTT
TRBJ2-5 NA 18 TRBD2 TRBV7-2 CASSLGASGSGREQTQYF TGTGCCAGCAGCCTGGGCGCTAGCGGGAGTGGTAGGGAGCAGACCCAGTACTTC
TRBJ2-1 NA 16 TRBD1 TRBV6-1 CASSGRDSSSYNEQFF TGTGCCAGCAGTGGCCGGGACAGCAGCTCCTACAATGAGCAGTTCTTC
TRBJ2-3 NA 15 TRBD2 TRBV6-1 CASSIRLADTDTQYF TGTGCCAGCAGTATCCGACTAGCGGACACAGATACGCAGTATTTT
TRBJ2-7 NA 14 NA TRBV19 CASSILAGAYEQYF TGTGCCAGTAGTATATTGGCAGGGGCCTACGAGCAGTACTTC
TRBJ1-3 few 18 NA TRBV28 CASSLGLVRSPSGNTIYF TGTGCCAGCAGTTTAGGGTTAGTGCGCAGTCCCTCTGGAAACACCATATATTTT
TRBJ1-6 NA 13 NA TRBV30 CAWSEQGNSPLHF TGTGCCTGGAGTGAGCAGGGTAATTCACCCCTCCACTTT
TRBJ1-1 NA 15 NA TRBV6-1 CASSLHAAPEGRVFF TGTGCCAGCAGCTTACATGCAGCCCCGGAAGGGAGAGTTTTCTTT
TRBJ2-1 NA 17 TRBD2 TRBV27 CASSAAPSGTSYNEQFF TGTGCCAGCAGTGCCGCCCCTAGCGGGACCTCCTACAATGAGCAGTTCTTC
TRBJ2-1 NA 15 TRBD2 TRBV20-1 CSAIPGSSGEREQFF TGCAGTGCTATCCCGGGATCTAGCGGGGAGAGAGAGCAGTTCTTC
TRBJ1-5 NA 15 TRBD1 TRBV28 CASSFPQGGNQPQHF TGTGCCAGCAGTTTCCCCCAGGGGGGCAATCAGCCCCAGCATTTT
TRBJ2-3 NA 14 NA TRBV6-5 CASSFHTSTDTQYF TGTGCCAGCAGTTTTCACACTAGCACAGATACGCAGTATTTT
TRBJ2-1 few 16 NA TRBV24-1 CATSGGARAADNEQFF TGTGCCACCAGTGGGGGGGCGAGGGCCGCGGACAATGAGCAGTTCTTC
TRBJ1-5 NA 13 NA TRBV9 CASSVEEGQPQHF TGTGCCAGCAGCGTAGAGGAAGGTCAGCCCCAGCATTTT
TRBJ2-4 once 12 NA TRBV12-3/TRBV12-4 CASSFLGNIQYF TGTGCCAGCAGTTTCTTGGGGAACATTCAGTACTTC
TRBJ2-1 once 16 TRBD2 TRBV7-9 CASSFQSSGSYNEQFF TGTGCCAGCAGCTTTCAGTCTAGCGGCTCCTACAATGAGCAGTTCTTC
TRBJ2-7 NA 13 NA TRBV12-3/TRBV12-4 CATTGSYPSEQYF TGTGCCACTACCGGGAGCTACCCTAGTGAGCAGTACTTC
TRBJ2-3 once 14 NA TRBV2 CASSLGTETDTQYF TGTGCCAGCAGTCTCGGGACTGAGACAGATACGCAGTATTTT
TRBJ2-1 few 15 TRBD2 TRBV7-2 CASSLSAGGYNEQFF TGTGCCAGCAGCTTATCCGCGGGGGGCTACAATGAGCAGTTCTTC
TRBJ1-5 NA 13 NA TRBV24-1 CATSSGRDQPQHF TGTGCCACCAGTTCGGGGCGAGATCAGCCCCAGCATTTT
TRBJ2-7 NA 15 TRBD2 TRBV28 CASSDPPGGEYEQYF TGTGCCAGCAGTGATCCACCGGGAGGGGAATACGAGCAGTACTTC
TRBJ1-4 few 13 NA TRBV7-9 CASMTTTNEKLFF TGTGCCAGCATGACGACAACTAATGAAAAACTGTTTTTT
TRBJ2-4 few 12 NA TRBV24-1 CATSDTSYIQYF TGTGCCACCAGTGATACTAGCTACATTCAGTACTTC
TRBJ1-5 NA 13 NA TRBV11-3 CASSLDPGQPQHF TGTGCCAGCAGCTTAGATCCCGGTCAGCCCCAGCATTTT
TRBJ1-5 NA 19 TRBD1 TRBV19 CASSPGGARGLGKNQPQHF TGTGCCTCCTCGCCCGGGGGGGCAAGGGGGCTCGGGAAAAATCAGCCCCAGCATTTT
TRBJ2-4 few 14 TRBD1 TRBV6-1 CASSDRTGGRIQYF TGTGCCAGCAGTGACCGGACAGGGGGTCGAATTCAGTACTTC
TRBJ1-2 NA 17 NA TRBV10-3 CAISEQLLGGANYGYTF TGTGCCATCAGTGAGCAACTACTAGGTGGAGCTAACTATGGCTACACCTTC
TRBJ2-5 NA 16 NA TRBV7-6 CASSSADEGPQETQYF TGTGCCAGCAGCTCGGCCGATGAGGGGCCCCAAGAGACCCAGTACTTC
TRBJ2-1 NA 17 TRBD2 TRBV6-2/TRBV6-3 CASSYSMRLADYNEQFF TGTGCCAGCAGTTACTCGATGCGCCTAGCGGACTACAATGAGCAGTTCTTC
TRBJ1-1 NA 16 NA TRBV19 CASSIVTGFQGTEAFF TGTGCCAGTAGTATCGTAACGGGGTTTCAGGGCACTGAAGCTTTCTTT
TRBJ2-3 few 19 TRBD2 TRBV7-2 CASSLARGSGRVRTDTQYF TGTGCCAGCAGCTTAGCGCGCGGTAGCGGGAGGGTTAGGACAGATACGCAGTATTTT
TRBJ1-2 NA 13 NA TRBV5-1 CASSGREGYGYTF TGCGCCAGCAGCGGCAGGGAGGGGTATGGCTACACCTTC
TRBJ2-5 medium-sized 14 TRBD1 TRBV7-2 CASSYDRVQETQYF TGTGCCAGCAGCTATGACAGGGTTCAAGAGACCCAGTACTTC
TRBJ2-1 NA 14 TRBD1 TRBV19 CATRRTGGEGEQFF TGTGCCACCAGACGGACAGGGGGCGAGGGTGAGCAGTTCTTC
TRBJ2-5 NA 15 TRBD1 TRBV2 CASSVEGQGGETQYF TGTGCCAGCAGTGTTGAGGGACAGGGAGGGGAGACCCAGTACTTC
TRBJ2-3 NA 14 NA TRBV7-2 CASSLGLITDTQYF TGTGCCAGCAGCTTAGGCCTAATCACAGATACGCAGTATTTT
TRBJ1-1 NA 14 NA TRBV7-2 CASSLGGGDNEAFF TGTGCCAGCAGCTTGGGAGGGGGAGATAATGAAGCTTTCTTT
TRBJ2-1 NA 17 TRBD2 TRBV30 CAWRVAGGTFSYNEQFF TGTGCCTGGAGAGTAGCGGGAGGCACTTTCTCCTACAATGAGCAGTTCTTC
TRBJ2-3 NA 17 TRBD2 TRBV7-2 CASSLHSGGRSTDTQYF TGTGCCAGCAGCTTACATAGCGGGGGGCGGAGCACAGATACGCAGTATTTT
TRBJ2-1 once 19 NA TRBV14 CASSQIGREGAASYNEQFF TGTGCCAGCAGCCAAATAGGAAGGGAGGGGGCGGCCTCCTACAATGAGCAGTTCTTC
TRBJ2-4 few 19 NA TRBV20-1 CSARTVPGTLYLAKNIQYF TGCAGTGCCCGGACTGTCCCAGGGACATTGTATCTAGCCAAAAACATTCAGTACTTC
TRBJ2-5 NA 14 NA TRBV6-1 CASYTGIVQETQYF TGTGCCAGCTATACAGGGATCGTCCAAGAGACCCAGTACTTC
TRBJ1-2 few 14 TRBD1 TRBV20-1 CSARNRDRGYGYTF TGCAGTGCTAGGAACCGGGACAGGGGTTATGGCTACACCTTC
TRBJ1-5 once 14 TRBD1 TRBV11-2 CASSLTGGPQPQHF TGTGCCAGCAGCCTGACAGGGGGCCCTCAGCCCCAGCATTTT
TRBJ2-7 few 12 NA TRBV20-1 CSARVSSYEQYF TGCAGTGCTAGGGTTTCCTCCTACGAGCAGTACTTC
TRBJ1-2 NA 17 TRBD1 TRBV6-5 CASSYGWTGPSNYGYTF TGTGCCAGCAGTTACGGATGGACAGGGCCTTCCAACTATGGCTACACCTTC
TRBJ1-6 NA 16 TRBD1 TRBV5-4 CASSTGDRGGVSPLHF TGTGCCAGCAGCACCGGGGACAGGGGTGGAGTTTCACCCCTCCACTTT